This T cell receptor beta chain was obtained from a study of OX40 agonist ivuxolimab in advanced cancers. The CDR3 is made up of 16 amino acids. The V and J ends lost 0 bases and 0 bases, in that order; junction bases with no gene match: 5. CDR1 is SGHRS, CDR2 YFSETQ, per germline. Profiling relied on immunoSEQ multiplex PCR, and the TCRdb table lists in-frame clones only, not all of them. The profile shows tens of thousands of clones, around 83% of them singletons. This sequence originates from an adult with an advanced solid tumor such as melanoma, head and neck, liver or kidney cancer. The source material was CD4+ or CD8+ T cells sorted from blood, sampled in a trial of the OX40 agonist ivuxolimab. This chain connects TRBV5-1 to TRBJ1-1; 7 positions agree with TRBD1. The CDR3 loop is CASSLAEGAMNTEAFF. CDR3 bases: TGCGCCAGCAGCTTGGCCGAGGGGGCTATGAACACTGAAGCTTTCTTT. Looking up the rest from reference TRBV5-1 and TRBJ1-1 gives the full variable domain: KAGVTQTPRYLIKTRGQQVTLSCSPISGHRSVSWYQQTPGQGLQFLFEYFSETQRNKGNFPGRFSGRQFSNSRSEMNVSTLELGDSALYLCASSLAEGAMNTEAFFGQGTRLTVV.